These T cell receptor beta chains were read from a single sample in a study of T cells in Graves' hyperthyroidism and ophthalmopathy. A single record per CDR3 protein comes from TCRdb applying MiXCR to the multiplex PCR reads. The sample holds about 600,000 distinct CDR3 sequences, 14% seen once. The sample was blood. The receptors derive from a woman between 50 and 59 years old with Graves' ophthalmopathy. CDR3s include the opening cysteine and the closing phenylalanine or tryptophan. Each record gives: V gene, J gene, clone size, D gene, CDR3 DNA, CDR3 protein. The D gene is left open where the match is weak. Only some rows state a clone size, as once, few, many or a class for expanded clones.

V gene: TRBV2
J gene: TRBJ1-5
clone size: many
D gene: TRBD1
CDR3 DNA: TGTGCCAGCTTGAGGGACAGGGCTCAGCCCCAGCATTTT
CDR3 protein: CASLRDRAQPQHF

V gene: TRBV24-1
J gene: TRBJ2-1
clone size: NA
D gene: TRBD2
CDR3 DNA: TGTGCCACCAGTGATTTCCGTCTAGCGGGAGACAATGAGCAGTCCTTC
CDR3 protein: CATSDFRLAGDNEQSF

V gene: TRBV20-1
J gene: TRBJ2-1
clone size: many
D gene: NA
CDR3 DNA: TGCAGTGCTAGAGCGGGACCGTACAATGAGCAGTTCTTC
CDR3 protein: CSARAGPYNEQFF

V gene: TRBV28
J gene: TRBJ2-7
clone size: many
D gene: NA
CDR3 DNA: TGTGCCAGCAGAGGGGGGACATTCTCCTACGAGCAGTACTTC
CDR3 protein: CASRGGTFSYEQYF

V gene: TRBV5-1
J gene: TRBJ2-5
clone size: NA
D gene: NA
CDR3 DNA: TGCGCCAGCAGCTACTTGTACCAAGAGACCCAGTACTTC
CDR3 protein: CASSYLYQETQYF

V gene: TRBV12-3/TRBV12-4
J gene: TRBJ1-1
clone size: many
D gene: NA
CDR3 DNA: TGTGCCAGCAGCCCTGAGGTGGGAGCGGCACACTCTGAAGCTTTCTTT
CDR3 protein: CASSPEVGAAHSEAFF

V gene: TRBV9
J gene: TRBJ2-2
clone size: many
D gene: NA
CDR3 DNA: TGTGCCAGCAGCCCTAGGGGGAGGGACACCGGGGAGCTGTTTTTT
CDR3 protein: CASSPRGRDTGELFF

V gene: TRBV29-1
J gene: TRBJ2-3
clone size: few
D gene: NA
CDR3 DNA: TGCAGCGTCCTTTTGAGTGGGAGTACAGATACGCAGTATTTT
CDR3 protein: CSVLLSGSTDTQYF

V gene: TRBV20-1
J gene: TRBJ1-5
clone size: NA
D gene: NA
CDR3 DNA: TGCAGTGCTAGTCTGGTCGATAGCAATCAGCCCCAGCATTTT
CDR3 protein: CSASLVDSNQPQHF

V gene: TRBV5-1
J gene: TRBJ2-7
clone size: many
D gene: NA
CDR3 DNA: TGCGCCAGCAGCATACAAGGAAACTCCTACGAGCAGTACTTC
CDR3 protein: CASSIQGNSYEQYF

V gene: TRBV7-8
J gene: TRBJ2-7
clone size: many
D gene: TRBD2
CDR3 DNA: TGTGCCAGCAGCTTAACCCAGCGGGGAACCTACGAGCAGTACTTC
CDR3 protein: CASSLTQRGTYEQYF

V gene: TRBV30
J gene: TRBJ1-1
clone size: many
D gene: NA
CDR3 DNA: TGTGCCTGGAATAAGAACACTGAAGCTTTCTTT
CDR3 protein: CAWNKNTEAFF

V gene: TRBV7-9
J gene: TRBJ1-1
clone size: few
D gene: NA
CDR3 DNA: TGTGCCAGCACTGGGGCAACTCACACTGAAGCTTTCTTT
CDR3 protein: CASTGATHTEAFF

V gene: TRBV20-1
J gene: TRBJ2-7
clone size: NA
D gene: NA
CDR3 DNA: TGCAGTGCTAGTCGGCAGGGAGATTCCTACGAGCAGTACTTC
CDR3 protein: CSASRQGDSYEQYF

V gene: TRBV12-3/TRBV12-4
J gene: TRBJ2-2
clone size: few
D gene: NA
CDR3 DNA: TGTGCCAGCAGTTTCCGGACTGGCATGAACACCGGGGAGCTGTTTTTT
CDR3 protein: CASSFRTGMNTGELFF

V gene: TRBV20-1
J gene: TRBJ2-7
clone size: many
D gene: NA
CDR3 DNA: TGCAGTGCTCAAACAATCCGGGACACCTCCCTGCAGTACTTC
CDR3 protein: CSAQTIRDTSLQYF

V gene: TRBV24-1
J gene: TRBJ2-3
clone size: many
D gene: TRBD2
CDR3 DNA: TGTGCCACCAGTACCACCTCTAGCGGGAGGGGTACAGATACGCAGTATTTT
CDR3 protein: CATSTTSSGRGTDTQYF

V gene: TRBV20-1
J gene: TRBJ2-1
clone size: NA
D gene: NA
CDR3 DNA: TGCAGTGCTAGAGATCCTGGGACAGGGAGCGGGGGTTACAATGAGCAGTTCTTC
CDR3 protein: CSARDPGTGSGGYNEQFF

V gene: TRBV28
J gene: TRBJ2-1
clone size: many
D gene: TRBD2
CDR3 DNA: TGTGCCAGCCGTAATCCGGGACTAGCGGGTTTCAATGAGCAGTTCTTC
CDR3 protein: CASRNPGLAGFNEQFF

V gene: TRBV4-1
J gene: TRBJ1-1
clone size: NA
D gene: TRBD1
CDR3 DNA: TGCGCCAGCAGCCAAGTACAAGGGGCCGGGACAGGGGGCGCCGAACACCGTGAAGCTTTCTTT
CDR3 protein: CASSQVQGAGTGGAEHREAFF

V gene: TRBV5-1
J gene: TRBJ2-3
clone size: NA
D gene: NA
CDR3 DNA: TGCGCCAGCAGCTTGTTGGATCTAGCGAGAGATACGCAGTATTTT
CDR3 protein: CASSLLDLARDTQYF

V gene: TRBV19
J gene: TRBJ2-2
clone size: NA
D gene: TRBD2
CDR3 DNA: TGTGCCAGTAGTATAAACAGCGGGAGGGGCGGCACCGGGGAGCTGTTTTTT
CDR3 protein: CASSINSGRGGTGELFF

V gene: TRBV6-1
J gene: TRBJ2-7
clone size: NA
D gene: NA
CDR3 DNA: TGTGCCAGCAGTCCCCTCCCGACACCAGACTACTACGAGCAGTACTTC
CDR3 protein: CASSPLPTPDYYEQYF

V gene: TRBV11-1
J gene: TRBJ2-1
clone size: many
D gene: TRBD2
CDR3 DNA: TGTGCCAGCAGCCCCCGAGCGGGAGGGGTCAATGAGCAGTTCTTC
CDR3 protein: CASSPRAGGVNEQFF

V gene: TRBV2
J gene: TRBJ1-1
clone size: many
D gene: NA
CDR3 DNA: TGTGCCAGCAAAGGACTGTCGAACACTGAAGCTTTCTTT
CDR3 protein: CASKGLSNTEAFF

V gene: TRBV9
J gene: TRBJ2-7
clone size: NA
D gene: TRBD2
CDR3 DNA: TGTGCCAGCAGCGTAGCTGGTGGACTAGCGGGCTACGAGCAGTACTTC
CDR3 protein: CASSVAGGLAGYEQYF

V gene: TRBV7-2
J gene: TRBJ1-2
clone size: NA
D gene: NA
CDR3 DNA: TGTGCCAGCAGCTTAGCCACCAATACTAACTATGGCTACACCTTC
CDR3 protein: CASSLATNTNYGYTF

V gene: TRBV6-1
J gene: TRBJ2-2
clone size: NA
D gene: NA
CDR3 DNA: TGTGCCAGCAGTTATCGGCCGAACACCGGGGAGCTGTTTTTT
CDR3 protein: CASSYRPNTGELFF

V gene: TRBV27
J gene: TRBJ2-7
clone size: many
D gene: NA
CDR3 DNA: TGTGCCAGCAGTTCTTCAACGGGACTCTCCTACGAGCAGTACTTC
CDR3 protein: CASSSSTGLSYEQYF

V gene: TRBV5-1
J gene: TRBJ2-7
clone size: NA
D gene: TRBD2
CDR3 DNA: TGCGCCAGCAGCTTCCGGGACAGGGGACTAGCGGGAGGGGCCTACGAGCAGTACTTC
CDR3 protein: CASSFRDRGLAGGAYEQYF

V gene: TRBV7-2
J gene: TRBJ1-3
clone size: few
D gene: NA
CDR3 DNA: TGTGCCAGCAGCTTAGTGGTTCAGGCAGCATCTGGAAACACCATATATTTT
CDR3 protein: CASSLVVQAASGNTIYF

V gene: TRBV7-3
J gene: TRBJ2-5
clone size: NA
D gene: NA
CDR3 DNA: TGTGCCAGCTCCCGGGGGACAGCGGGGCAAGAGACCCAGTACTTC
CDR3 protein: CASSRGTAGQETQYF

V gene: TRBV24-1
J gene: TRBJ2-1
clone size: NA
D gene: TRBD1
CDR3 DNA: TGTGCCACCAGTCACCTGACAGGGTTCCAGAATGAGCAGTTCTTC
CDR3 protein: CATSHLTGFQNEQFF

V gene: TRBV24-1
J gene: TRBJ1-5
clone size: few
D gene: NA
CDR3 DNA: TGTGCCACCAGTGATTATGGACAGCCCCAGCATTTT
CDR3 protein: CATSDYGQPQHF

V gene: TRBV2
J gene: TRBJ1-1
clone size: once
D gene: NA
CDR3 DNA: TGTGCCAGTCAAGCCACGGTGAACACTGAAGCTTTCTTT
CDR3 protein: CASQATVNTEAFF

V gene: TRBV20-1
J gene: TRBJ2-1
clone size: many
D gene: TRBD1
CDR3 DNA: TGCAGTGCTAGAGAATGGAGGCAGGGGGCCAACAATGAGCAGTTCTTC
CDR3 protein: CSAREWRQGANNEQFF